This passage covers 25 T cell receptor beta chains from one sample sequenced in a study of human T cells and chemical hapten exposure. TCRdb re-analysed the RACE reads in MiXCR, keeping a single row per CDR3 protein. Here the sample spans about 290,000 distinct CDR3 sequences, almost 8% being singletons. Time point indicated: pre-sensitization, week 0. Treatment here: therapeutic diphenylcyclopropenone sensitization with weekly scalp DPC. Sample: whole blood, taken in connection with sensitization to the hapten diphenylcyclopropenone (DPC). The receptor source for this set is a man younger than 30 with alopecia areata. Some clones in this sample may be carry-over from other donors' samples.

Worth noting for this clonotype: A much larger clone differs from this one at a single base, so this may be a read error. This chain uses TRBV7-2 with TRBJ2-5; tentative D call: TRBD1 (5 bases). Deletions cut 5 bases from V and 1 base from J, with 17 bases between. Germline V CDR1 and CDR2: SGHTA, FQGNSA. The CDR3 totals 16 residues. This CDR3 is CASSLEARQFQETQYF. CDR3 nucleotides: TGTGCCAGCAGCCTGGAAGCGCGACAGTTCCAAGAGACCCAGTACTTC.

V is TRBV20-1 and J is TRBJ1-2, with a tentative D call TRBD1 (6 bases). The CDR3 sequence is 12 residues long. Germline assignment: CDR1 DFQATT and CDR2 SNEGSKA (reference sequence). Trimming stripped 1 base from V and 6 bases from J, with 9 bases between. CDR3 in amino acids: CSARGGHHGYTF. The CDR3 DNA follows: TGCAGTGCTAGAGGGGGACATCATGGCTACACCTTC.

The gene calls are TRBV7-2 and TRBJ1-1; no clear D. Trimming pared 1 base from V and 11 bases from J, leaving 17 bases between. Germline V lookup: CDR1 SGHTA, CDR2 FQGNSA. The CDR3 is 14 amino acids. As DNA, the CDR3 is TGTGCCAGCAGCTTAGTGGAATGGGCGGCTCCGGCTTTCTTT. Amino acid sequence: CASSLVEWAAPAFF.

This clonotype has more than one count but fewer than ten. The rearrangement links TRBV12-3 or TRBV12-4 to TRBJ2-7; D gene ambiguous. The germline V and J ends were trimmed by 4 bases and 4 bases, with 8 bases remaining between them. The CDR3 consists of 12 residues. This chain's CDR3 is CASSSTRYEQYF. CDR3 coding DNA: TGTGCCAGCAGTTCAACTCGATACGAGCAGTACTTC.

The chain has TRBV11-2 and TRBJ2-3, with no clear D. The V gene's germline CDR1 is SGHAT and CDR2 FQNNGV. V was clipped by 5 bases and J by 7 bases, with 13 bases between them. This CDR3 is 13 amino acids long. CDR3 loop: CASSPSESNTQYF. CDR3 sequence (DNA): TGTGCCAGCAGCCCAAGCGAGTCGAATACGCAGTATTTT.

V and J are TRBV20-1 and TRBJ2-1; D not resolved. V lost 0 bases to trimming and J lost 5 bases, with 8 bases between them. The germline CDR1 and CDR2 sequences are DFQATT and SNEGSKA (reference sequence). The CDR3 runs 13 residues. The CDR3 here is CSARDLTHNEQFF. DNA for the CDR3: TGCAGTGCTAGAGATCTGACTCACAATGAGCAGTTCTTC.

This clonotype was recorded many times. The chain carries TRBV5-1 and TRBJ1-1; 9 nucleotides align to TRBD1. The CDR3 runs to 14 residues. J gave up 11 bases and V 2 bases, and 10 bases lay outside the gene matches. The germline V gene encodes CDR1 SGHRS and CDR2 YFSETQ. CDR3 sequence reads: CASSFLYRGRGAFF. Here the CDR3 DNA reads TGCGCCAGCAGCTTTCTTTACAGGGGGCGCGGGGCTTTCTTT.

This sequence joins TRBV24-1 and TRBJ1-2, with unresolved D. The germline CDR1 and CDR2 sequences are KGHDR and SFDVKD. This CDR3 region has 13 residues. Deletions cut 6 bases from V and 7 bases from J, with 14 bases between. This CDR3 reads CATSQDEESGYTF. CDR3 coding DNA: TGTGCCACCAGTCAAGACGAGGAGTCTGGCTACACCTTC.

This clonotype turned up a few times. V is TRBV7-2 and J is TRBJ2-5; D is unresolved. The ends were cut back, 4 bases at V and 3 bases at J, with 9 bases in the middle. Germline V gene data show CDR1 as SGHTA and CDR2 as FQGNSA. The CDR3 runs 13 residues. As DNA, the CDR3 is TGTGCCAGCAGCTCCGACAAAGAAGAGACCCAGTACTTC. Its protein is CASSSDKEETQYF. The full variable domain, in which reference TRBV7-2 and TRBJ2-5 provide the parts outside the CDR3, is GAGVSQSPSNKVTEKGKDVELRCDPISGHTALYWYRQSLGQGLEFLIYFQGNSAPDKSGLPSDRFSAERTGGSVSTLTIQRTQQEDSAVYLCASSSDKEETQYFGPGTRLLVL.

This clonotype showed up many times. The gene calls are TRBV20-1 and TRBJ1-5, with TRBD1 as a possible D gene (5 bases). Trimming stripped 5 bases from V and 3 bases from J, with 17 bases between. Germline CDR1 reads DFQATT; CDR2 reads SNEGSKA (reference sequence). The CDR3 length is 15 residues. The CDR3 coding sequence is TGCAGTGCTCGTACAGGAGATAACTCCAATCAGCCCCAGCATTTT. Translation gives CSARTGDNSNQPQHF.

This clonotype was detected only a few times. This sequence joins TRBV6-6 and TRBJ1-2, with D perhaps matching TRBD1 (6 bases). Trimming took 2 bases from V and 6 from J, leaving 16 bases between them. This CDR3 is 15 amino acids long. CDR1 and CDR2 from the germline V gene are MNHNY and SVGAGI (reference sequence). For the CDR3, the DNA is TGTGCCAGCAGTTACCACCCCCCCAGGGGCGATGGCTACACCTTC. This codes for CASSYHPPRGDGYTF.

This clonotype was observed a few times. The gene calls are TRBV27 and TRBJ2-1; D not certain. The CDR3 runs 15 residues. Germline-derived CDR1 and CDR2 are MNHEY and SMNVEV (reference sequence). The ends were cut back, 8 bases at V and 0 bases at J, with 14 bases in the middle. This chain's CDR3 is CASVRTSSSYNEQFF. CDR3 sequence (DNA): TGTGCCAGCGTCCGGACGTCGAGCTCCTACAATGAGCAGTTCTTC.

This clonotype was counted only a few times. The chain links TRBV11-2 to TRBJ2-2; D remains unclear. Germline CDR1 and CDR2: SGHAT and FQNNGV. Trimming stripped 7 bases from V and 2 bases from J, with 8 bases between. This CDR3 region has 13 residues. DNA of the CDR3: TGTGCCAGCACTATGGAAAACACCGGGGAGCTGTTTTTT. It specifies CASTMENTGELFF.

This clonotype has a handful of counts. The V gene is TRBV7-9, the J gene TRBJ1-5; no clear D. From germline, CDR1 is SEHNR and CDR2 FQNEAQ (reference sequence). With 1 base removed from V and 6 bases from J, the gap between germline ends came to 13 bases. The CDR3 is 15 residues long. The CDR3 is CASSLGSGEVQPQHF. CDR3 nucleotides: TGTGCCAGCAGCTTAGGATCCGGGGAAGTTCAGCCCCAGCATTTT.

This clonotype was seen many times. The chain is built from TRBV4-3 and TRBJ1-2; D unresolved. Germline V CDR1 and CDR2: LGHNA, YSLEER. This CDR3 contains 16 residues. V was shortened by 0 bases and J by 3 bases, with 14 bases between the two germline ends. This chain's CDR3 is CASSQEPPGGHYGYTF. The CDR3 DNA sequence: TGCGCCAGCAGCCAAGAGCCGCCCGGAGGACACTATGGCTACACCTTC.

The chain carries TRBV3-1 and TRBJ2-5; the D gene is possibly TRBD2 (6 bases). CDR1 is LGHDT and CDR2 is YNNKEL in the germline V gene (reference sequence). This CDR3 region has 16 residues. Trimming stripped 4 bases from V and 5 bases from J, with 20 bases between. The CDR3 DNA reads as TGTGCCAGCAGCCGAGATGGGACTCGCCGAGAGGAGACCCAGTACTTC. Protein: CASSRDGTRREETQYF.

This rearrangement joins TRBV20-1 to TRBJ2-3, with D possibly being TRBD2 (5 bases). V lost 0 bases and J lost 1, with 14 bases in between. CDR1 DFQATT and CDR2 SNEGSKA come from the germline V gene (reference sequence). The CDR3 length is 16 residues. CDR3 DNA: TGCAGTGCTAGAGATCTGGACTTTGGTGGCACAGATACGCAGTATTTT. Protein: CSARDLDFGGTDTQYF.

This clonotype was counted a few times. The rearrangement joins TRBV12-3 or TRBV12-4 to TRBJ2-1; 7 positions agree with TRBD1. This CDR3 is built from 14 residues. V shed 5 bases and J 6 bases; nucleotides not matched to a gene: 7. The CDR3 region is CASSTLQGTNEQFF. The CDR3 DNA is TGTGCCAGCAGTACCCTACAGGGGACCAATGAGCAGTTCTTC.

This clonotype was seen a handful of times. V gene TRBV10-1 combines with J gene TRBJ1-4; possible D gene TRBD1, 5 bases. In germline, CDR1 is WNHNN, CDR2 SYGVQD (reference sequence). V was cut by 6 bases and J by 7 bases, with 15 bases left in between. The CDR3 sequence is 14 residues long. The CDR3 DNA is TGCGCCAGCAGCGAGACCGGGACGATTGAAAAACTGTTTTTT. This translates into CASSETGTIEKLFF.

This clonotype came up a few times. The rearrangement joins TRBV3-1 to TRBJ1-1, with 11 bases that match TRBD1. J lost 7 bases, V lost 8 bases, and 6 bases had no gene match. This CDR3 has 13 amino acids. Germline V lookup: CDR1 LGHDT, CDR2 YNNKEL (reference sequence). The CDR3 here is CASSGQGAIEAFF. CDR3 coding DNA: TGTGCCAGCTCAGGACAGGGGGCGATTGAAGCTTTCTTT.

This clonotype was seen only a few times. V usage is TRBV7-9 and J usage is TRBJ2-4; D unresolved. Between the trimmed V and J ends, which lost 0 bases and 0 bases, there was a span of 6 bases. The germline V gene encodes CDR1 SEHNR and CDR2 FQNEAQ (reference sequence). This CDR3 is 15 amino acids long. CDR3 coding DNA: TGTGCCAGCAGCTTAGCCGAACTAGCCAAAAACATTCAGTACTTC. It encodes CASSLAELAKNIQYF.

With respect to this clonotype: This sequence may be a read error, since a much larger clone differs from it by one base. The rearrangement joins TRBV2 to TRBJ1-6, with 7 bases identical to TRBD1. The CDR3 spans 14 residues. Germline V gene sequence: CDR1 SNHLY, CDR2 FYNNEI. CDR3 loop: CASTQNHRGFPPHF. CDR3 coding DNA: TGTGCCAGCACTCAAAACCACAGGGGATTCCCCCCCCACTTT.

There are many counts of this clonotype. V gene TRBV28 combines with J gene TRBJ2-2; tentatively, D is TRBD1 (6 bases). Trimming took off 3 bases at V and 2 bases at J, with 10 bases between the two ends. The CDR3 runs 15 residues. Germline assignment: CDR1 MDHEN and CDR2 SYDVKM. CDR3 amino acids: CASSFWTENTGELFF. The CDR3 DNA reads as TGTGCCAGCAGTTTCTGGACAGAAAACACCGGGGAGCTGTTTTTT.

V and J are TRBV7-9 and TRBJ1-3; D remains ambiguous. Trimming pared 6 bases from V and 0 bases from J, leaving 12 bases between. Germline assignment: CDR1 SEHNR and CDR2 FQNEAQ (reference sequence). This CDR3 is 15 amino acids long. The CDR3 bases are TGTGCCAGCAGGCCACAGACGATCTCTGGAAACACCATATATTTT. It specifies CASRPQTISGNTIYF.

This clonotype has only a few counts. The chain employs TRBV13 and TRBJ1-6; TRBD1 agrees at 8 bases. CDR1 is PRHDT, CDR2 FYEKMQ, per germline (reference sequence). The CDR3 is 15 residues long. After removal of 0 bases from V and 10 bases from J, the junction contained 5 bases not matched to a gene. The CDR3 DNA is TGTGCCAGCAGCTTAGGTGGACAGGGAAAGTCACCCCTCCACTTT. As protein: CASSLGGQGKSPLHF.